This T cell receptor beta chain was recorded in a study of blood T cell repertoires in COVID-19. Turning to the study itself: The United States, Italy and Spain provided the acute and convalescent COVID-19 samples. In each case, the material was cDNA or gDNA derived from T cells, B-cell-depleted T cells, or PBMCs.

Per the authors' pipeline: Amplifying reference gene primers gave estimates of nucleated cell counts. TCRdb keeps only in-frame clones here, not all; method: immunoSEQ multiplex PCR. That table furnishes V, J and clone size, whereas the DNA furnished D and trimming. Altogether 55,000 to 70,000 clones are present, around 86% being singletons, with the ten largest covering 1%. Deletions cut 4 bases from V and 11 bases from J, with 17 bases between. The length of the CDR3 is 14 residues. CDR1 is MNHEY and CDR2 is SMNVEV in the germline V gene (reference sequence). Sequencing input: peripheral blood. The rearrangement links TRBV27 to TRBJ1-4, with no clear D. This receptor was taken from a man aged 70-80 years with acute or convalescent COVID-19. The CDR3 nucleotides read TGTGCCAGCAGTTCGCGGGCCCTCTTTGGGAAACTGTTTTTT. Amino acid sequence: CASSSRALFGKLFF.